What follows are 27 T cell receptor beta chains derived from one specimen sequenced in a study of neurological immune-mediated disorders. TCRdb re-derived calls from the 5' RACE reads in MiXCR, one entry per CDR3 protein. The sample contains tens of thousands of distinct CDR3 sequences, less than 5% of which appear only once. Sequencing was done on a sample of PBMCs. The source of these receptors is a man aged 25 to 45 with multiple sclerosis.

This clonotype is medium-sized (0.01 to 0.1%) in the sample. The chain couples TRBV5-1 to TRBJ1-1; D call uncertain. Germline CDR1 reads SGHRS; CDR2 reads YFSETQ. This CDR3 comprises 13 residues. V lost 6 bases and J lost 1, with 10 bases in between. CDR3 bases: TGCGCCAGCAATTCCCCGGGGAACACTGAAGCTTTCTTT. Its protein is CASNSPGNTEAFF.

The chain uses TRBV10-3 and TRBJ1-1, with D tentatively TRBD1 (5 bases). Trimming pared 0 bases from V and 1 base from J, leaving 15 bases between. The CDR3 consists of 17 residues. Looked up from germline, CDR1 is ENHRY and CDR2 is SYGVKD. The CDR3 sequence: CAISESTGSGGNTEAFF. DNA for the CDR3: TGTGCCATCAGTGAGTCAACGGGGTCTGGGGGGAACACTGAAGCTTTCTTT.

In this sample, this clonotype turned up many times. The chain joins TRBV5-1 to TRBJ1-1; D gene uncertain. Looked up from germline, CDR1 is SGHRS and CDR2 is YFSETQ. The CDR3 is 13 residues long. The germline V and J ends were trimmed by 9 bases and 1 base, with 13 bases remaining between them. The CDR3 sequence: CATQTERNTEAFF. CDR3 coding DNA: TGCGCCACCCAGACGGAGAGGAACACTGAAGCTTTCTTT.

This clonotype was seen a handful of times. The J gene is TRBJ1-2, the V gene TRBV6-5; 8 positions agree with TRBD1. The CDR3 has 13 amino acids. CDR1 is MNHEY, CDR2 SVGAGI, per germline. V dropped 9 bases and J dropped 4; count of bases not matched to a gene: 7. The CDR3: CASWSTGGYGYTF. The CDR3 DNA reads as TGTGCCAGTTGGAGTACAGGGGGCTATGGCTACACCTTC.

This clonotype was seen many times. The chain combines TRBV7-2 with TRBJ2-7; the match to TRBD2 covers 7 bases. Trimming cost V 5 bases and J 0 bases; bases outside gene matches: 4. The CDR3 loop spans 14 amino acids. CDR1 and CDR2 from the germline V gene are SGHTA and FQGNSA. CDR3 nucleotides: TGTGCCAGCAGCCTGGGAGGGTTCTCCTACGAGCAGTACTTC. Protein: CASSLGGFSYEQYF.

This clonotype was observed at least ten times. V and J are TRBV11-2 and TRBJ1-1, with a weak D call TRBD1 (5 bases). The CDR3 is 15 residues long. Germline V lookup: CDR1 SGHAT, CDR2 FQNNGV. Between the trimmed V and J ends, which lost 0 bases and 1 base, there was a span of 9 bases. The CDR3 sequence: CASSLDLGANTEAFF. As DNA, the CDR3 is TGTGCCAGCAGCTTAGATCTCGGGGCGAACACTGAAGCTTTCTTT.

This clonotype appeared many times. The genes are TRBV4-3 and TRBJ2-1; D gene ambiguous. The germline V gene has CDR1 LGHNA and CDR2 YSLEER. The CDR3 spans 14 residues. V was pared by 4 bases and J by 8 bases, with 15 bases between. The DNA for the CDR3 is TGCGCCAGCAGCCCCAAGTTATCGGACCATGAGCAGTTCTTC. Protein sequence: CASSPKLSDHEQFF.

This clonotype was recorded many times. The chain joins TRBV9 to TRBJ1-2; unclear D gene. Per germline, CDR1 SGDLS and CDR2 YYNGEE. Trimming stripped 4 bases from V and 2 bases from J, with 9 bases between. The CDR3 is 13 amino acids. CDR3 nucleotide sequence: TGTGCCAGCAGCCGAGGTAACAACTATGGCTACACCTTC. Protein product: CASSRGNNYGYTF.

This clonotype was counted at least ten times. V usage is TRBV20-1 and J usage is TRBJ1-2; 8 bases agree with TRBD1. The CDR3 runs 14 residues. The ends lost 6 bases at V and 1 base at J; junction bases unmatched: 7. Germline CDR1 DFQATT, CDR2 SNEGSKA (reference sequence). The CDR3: CSAPQGGGNYGYTF. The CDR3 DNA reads TGCAGTGCCCCACAGGGGGGAGGTAACTATGGCTACACCTTC.

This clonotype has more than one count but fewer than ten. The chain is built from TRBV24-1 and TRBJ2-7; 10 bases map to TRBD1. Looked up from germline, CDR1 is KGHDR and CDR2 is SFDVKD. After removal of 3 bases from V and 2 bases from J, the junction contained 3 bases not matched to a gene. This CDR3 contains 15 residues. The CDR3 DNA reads TGTGCCACCAGTGATCCCGGGACAGGGGCCTACGAGCAGTACTTC. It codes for CATSDPGTGAYEQYF.

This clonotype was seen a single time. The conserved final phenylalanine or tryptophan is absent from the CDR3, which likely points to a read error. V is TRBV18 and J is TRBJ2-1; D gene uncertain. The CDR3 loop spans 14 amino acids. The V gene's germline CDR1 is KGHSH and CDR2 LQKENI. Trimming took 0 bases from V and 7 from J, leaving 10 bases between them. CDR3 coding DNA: TGTGCCAGCTCACCACCAGTCACCCGGAATGAGCAGTTCAAC. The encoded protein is CASSPPVTRNEQFN.

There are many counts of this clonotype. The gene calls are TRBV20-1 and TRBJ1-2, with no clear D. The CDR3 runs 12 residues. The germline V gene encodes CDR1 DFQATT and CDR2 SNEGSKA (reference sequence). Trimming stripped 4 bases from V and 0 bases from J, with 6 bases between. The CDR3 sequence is CSAKTPNYGYTF. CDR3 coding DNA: TGCAGTGCTAAGACTCCTAACTATGGCTACACCTTC.

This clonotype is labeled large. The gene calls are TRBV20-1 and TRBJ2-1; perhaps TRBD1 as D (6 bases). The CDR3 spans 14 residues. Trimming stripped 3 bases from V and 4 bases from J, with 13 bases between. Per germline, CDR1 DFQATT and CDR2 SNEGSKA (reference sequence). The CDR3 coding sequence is TGCAGTGCTAGTCAGGGGTTGGGATACAATGAGCAGTTCTTC. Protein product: CSASQGLGYNEQFF.

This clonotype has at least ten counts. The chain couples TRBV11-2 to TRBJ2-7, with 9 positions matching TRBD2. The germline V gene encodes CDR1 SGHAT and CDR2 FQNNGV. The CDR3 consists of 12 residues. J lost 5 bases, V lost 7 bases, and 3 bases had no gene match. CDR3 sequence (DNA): TGTGCCAGCACCGCGGGAGGGAACGAGCAGTACTTC. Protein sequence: CASTAGGNEQYF.

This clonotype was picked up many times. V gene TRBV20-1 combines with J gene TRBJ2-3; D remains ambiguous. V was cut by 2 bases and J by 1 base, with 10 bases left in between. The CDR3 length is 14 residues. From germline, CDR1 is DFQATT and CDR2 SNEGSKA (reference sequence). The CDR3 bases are TGCAGTGCTAGAATCTTTTTCGGCACAGATACGCAGTATTTT. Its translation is CSARIFFGTDTQYF.

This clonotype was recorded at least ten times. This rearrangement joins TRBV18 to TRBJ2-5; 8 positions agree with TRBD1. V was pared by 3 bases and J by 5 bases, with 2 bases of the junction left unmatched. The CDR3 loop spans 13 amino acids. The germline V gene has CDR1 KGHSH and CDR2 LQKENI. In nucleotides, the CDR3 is TGTGCCAGCTCACCGGGACAGGTGGAGACCCAGTACTTC. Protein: CASSPGQVETQYF.

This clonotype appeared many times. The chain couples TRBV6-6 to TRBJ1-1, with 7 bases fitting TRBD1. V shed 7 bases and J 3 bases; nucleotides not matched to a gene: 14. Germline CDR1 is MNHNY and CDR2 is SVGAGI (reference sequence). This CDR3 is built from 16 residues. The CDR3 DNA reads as TGTGCCAGCACCCGCCCATCGGGACAGACCCACACTGAAGCTTTCTTT. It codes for CASTRPSGQTHTEAFF.

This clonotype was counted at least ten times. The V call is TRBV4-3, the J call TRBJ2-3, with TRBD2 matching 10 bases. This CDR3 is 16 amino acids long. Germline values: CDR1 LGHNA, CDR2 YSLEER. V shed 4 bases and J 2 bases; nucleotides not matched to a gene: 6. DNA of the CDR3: TGCGCCAGCAGCCTGCGGACTAGCGGTTACACAGATACGCAGTATTTT. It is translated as CASSLRTSGYTDTQYF.

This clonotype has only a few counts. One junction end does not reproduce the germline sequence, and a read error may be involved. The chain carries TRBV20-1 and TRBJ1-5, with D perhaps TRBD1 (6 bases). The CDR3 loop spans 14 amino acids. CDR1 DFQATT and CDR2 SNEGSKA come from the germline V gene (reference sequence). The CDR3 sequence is CSARWGASNQPQNF. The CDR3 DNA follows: TGCAGTGCTAGATGGGGGGCGAGCAATCAGCCCCAGAATTTT.

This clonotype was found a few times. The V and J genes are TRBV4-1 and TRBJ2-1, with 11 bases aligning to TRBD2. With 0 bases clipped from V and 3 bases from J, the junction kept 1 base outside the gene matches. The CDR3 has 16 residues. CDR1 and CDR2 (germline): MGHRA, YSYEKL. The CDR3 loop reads CASSQETSGVYNEQFF. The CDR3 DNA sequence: TGCGCCAGCAGCCAAGAGACTAGCGGGGTCTACAATGAGCAGTTCTTC.

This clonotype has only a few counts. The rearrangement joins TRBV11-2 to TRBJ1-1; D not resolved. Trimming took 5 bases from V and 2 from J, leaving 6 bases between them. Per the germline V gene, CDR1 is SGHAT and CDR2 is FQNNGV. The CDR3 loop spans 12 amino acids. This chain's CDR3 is CASSASNTEAFF. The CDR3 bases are TGTGCCAGCAGCGCCTCTAACACTGAAGCTTTCTTT.

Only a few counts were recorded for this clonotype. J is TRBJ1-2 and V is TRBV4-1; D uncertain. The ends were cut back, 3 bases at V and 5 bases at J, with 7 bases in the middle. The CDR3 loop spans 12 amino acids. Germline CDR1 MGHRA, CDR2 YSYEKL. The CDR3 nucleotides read TGCGCCAGCAGCCATTCTTCTTATGGCTACACCTTC. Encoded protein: CASSHSSYGYTF.

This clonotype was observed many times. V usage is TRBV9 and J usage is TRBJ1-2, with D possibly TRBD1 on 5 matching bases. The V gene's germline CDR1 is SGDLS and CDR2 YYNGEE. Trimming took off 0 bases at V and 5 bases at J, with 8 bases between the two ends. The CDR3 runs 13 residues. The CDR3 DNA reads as TGTGCCAGCAGCGTAGGACAGACATATGGCTACACCTTC. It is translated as CASSVGQTYGYTF.

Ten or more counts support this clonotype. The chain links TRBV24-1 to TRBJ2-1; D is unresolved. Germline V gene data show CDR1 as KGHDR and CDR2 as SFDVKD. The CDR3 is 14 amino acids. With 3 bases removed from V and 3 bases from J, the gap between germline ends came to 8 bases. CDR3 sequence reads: CATSDVDNYNEQFF. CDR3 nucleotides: TGTGCCACCAGTGATGTCGACAACTACAATGAGCAGTTCTTC.

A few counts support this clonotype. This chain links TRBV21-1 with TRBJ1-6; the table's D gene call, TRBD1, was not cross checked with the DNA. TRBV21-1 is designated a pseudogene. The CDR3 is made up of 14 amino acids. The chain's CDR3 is CASNKDREGGPLNF. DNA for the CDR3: TGTGCCAGCAATAAAGACAGGGAAGGAGGACCCCTCAACTTT.

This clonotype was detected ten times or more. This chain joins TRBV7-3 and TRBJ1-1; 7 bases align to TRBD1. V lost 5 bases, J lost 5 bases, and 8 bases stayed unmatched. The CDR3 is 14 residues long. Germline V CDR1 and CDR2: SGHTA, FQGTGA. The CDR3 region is CASSLQGLETEAFF. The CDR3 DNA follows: TGTGCCAGCAGCCTACAGGGGTTGGAAACTGAAGCTTTCTTT.

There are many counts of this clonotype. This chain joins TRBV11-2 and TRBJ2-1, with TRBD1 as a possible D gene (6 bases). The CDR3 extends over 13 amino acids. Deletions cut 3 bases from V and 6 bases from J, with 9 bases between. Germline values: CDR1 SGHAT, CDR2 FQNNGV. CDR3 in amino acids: CASSFLGGNEQFF. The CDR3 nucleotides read TGTGCCAGCAGCTTTTTAGGGGGCAATGAGCAGTTCTTC.